The rows below give T cell receptor beta chains drawn from one sample of a study of OX40 agonist ivuxolimab in advanced cancers. Measured with immunoSEQ multiplex PCR; TCRdb has only the in-frame clones, and not every one. Counted here are nearly 95,000 clones, 90% to 95% occurring once; the ten biggest clones make up about 2.6%. Sequencing was performed on CD4+ or CD8+ T cells sorted from blood, taken in a trial of the OX40 agonist ivuxolimab. These receptor sequences come from an adult with an advanced solid tumor such as melanoma, head and neck, liver or kidney cancer. The CDR3 runs from the conserved cysteine through the conserved F or W.

v_call: TRBV7-2; cdr3_aa: CASSRTSGGGETQYF
v_call: TRBV6-1; cdr3_aa: CASSLGQGGEKLFF
v_call: TRBV7-3; cdr3_aa: CASSSTGGSYNEQFF
v_call: TRBV6-5; cdr3_aa: CASSYSPQGPYEQYF
v_call: TRBV5-5; cdr3_aa: CASSYAIVDEQFF
v_call: TRBV4-2; cdr3_aa: CASRPTGSPYYEQYF
v_call: TRBV21-1; cdr3_aa: CASIRGMRTQVRSAGGYNEQFF
v_call: TRBV5-4; cdr3_aa: CASSLASSNEQFF
v_call: TRBV5-4; cdr3_aa: CASSLGQESYEQYF
v_call: TRBV27; cdr3_aa: CASSLRRGVIQTETQYF
v_call: TRBV29-1; cdr3_aa: CSVEDTGNSYNEQFF
v_call: TRBV28; cdr3_aa: CAAGEVYEQYF
v_call: TRBV6-1; cdr3_aa: CASSVANEQFF
v_call: TRBV6-5; cdr3_aa: CASSYGTGGSGNTIYF
v_call: TRBV6-5; cdr3_aa: CASSYGSEQFF
v_call: TRBV5-6; cdr3_aa: CASSDYLQGLEQYF
v_call: TRBV5-6; cdr3_aa: CASSLGDNQPQHF
v_call: TRBV19; cdr3_aa: CASSILGGASLAEAFF
v_call: TRBV6-1; cdr3_aa: CARDIFKQYF
v_call: TRBV27; cdr3_aa: CASSDGWTQYF
v_call: TRBV9; cdr3_aa: CASSPTLLISGANVLTF
v_call: TRBV2; cdr3_aa: CASSDSGSGTDTQYF
v_call: TRBV28; cdr3_aa: CASSFMGQGASPLHF
v_call: TRBV2; cdr3_aa: CASGYEQYF
v_call: TRBV7-6; cdr3_aa: CASSLSGVSPTNTIYF
v_call: TRBV5-4; cdr3_aa: CASSLERLSSYGYTF
v_call: TRBV7-3; cdr3_aa: CASSPTGTTDTQYF
v_call: TRBV11-2; cdr3_aa: CASSLDVTAAFF
v_call: TRBV5-1; cdr3_aa: CASSLEGTDYEQYF
v_call: TRBV2; cdr3_aa: CASGLHRDLAGYEQYF
v_call: TRBV19; cdr3_aa: CASQSPPGPQGSNEQFF
v_call: TRBV4-3; cdr3_aa: CASSQASGGTYEQYF
v_call: TRBV6-1; cdr3_aa: CAIPWGDEQFF
v_call: TRBV6-1; cdr3_aa: CASNVGGASTDTQYF
v_call: TRBV4-1; cdr3_aa: CASSQGSSYEQYF
v_call: TRBV9; cdr3_aa: CASSVDSGGRGETQYF
v_call: TRBV6-5; cdr3_aa: CASSLNAGDNEQFF
v_call: TRBV7-9; cdr3_aa: CASSLAAGRASAEAFF
v_call: TRBV30; cdr3_aa: CAWSDPTRTGGRETQYF
v_call: TRBV2; cdr3_aa: CASSESGLGVEETQYF
v_call: TRBV5-6; cdr3_aa: CASSPEGGPNEKLFF
v_call: TRBV4-1; cdr3_aa: CASSQAQGAGETQYF
v_call: TRBV2; cdr3_aa: CASSANTQYF
v_call: TRBV27; cdr3_aa: CASSIPGQGNTEAFF
v_call: TRBV7-2; cdr3_aa: CASSLFTRHSGRGSYEQYF
v_call: TRBV6-1; cdr3_aa: CASSERRRLASPGEQFF
v_call: TRBV27; cdr3_aa: CASSLSWQGATEAFF
v_call: TRBV6-5; cdr3_aa: CASSYGDGSEQYF
v_call: TRBV12-5; cdr3_aa: CASGFYSEAFF
v_call: TRBV5-4; cdr3_aa: CASSLVADSYNEQFF
v_call: TRBV9; cdr3_aa: CASSSSGSDEQFF
v_call: TRBV9; cdr3_aa: CASSVDLGVTEAFF